The 15 T cell receptor beta chains reported below all come from one sample, sequenced in a study of Graves' ophthalmopathy and Graves' hyperthyroidism. The study amplified TCR beta CDR3 regions using RNA transcripts. HTBI-primed first-round RT-PCR preceded second-round multiplex PCR. TCRdb recomputed calls from the multiplex PCR reads with MiXCR, one row per CDR3 protein. In the table there are a few hundred thousand distinct CDR3 sequences, 20% to 25% of which are singletons. The sample taken for sequencing was peripheral blood. All receptors derive from a woman between 50 and 59 years old with Graves' ophthalmopathy.

This clonotype was seen repeatedly, ten times or more. The chain is built from TRBV6-2 or TRBV6-3 and TRBJ2-7; D call uncertain. CDR1 and CDR2 (germline): MNHEY, SVGEGT. CDR3 length equals 11 residues. V lost 2 bases and J lost 3, with 2 bases in between. CDR3 protein: CASSYLYEQYF. In DNA form, the CDR3 reads TGTGCCAGCAGTTACCTCTACGAGCAGTACTTC.

This clonotype was seen repeatedly, ten times or more. The genes are TRBV20-1 and TRBJ1-2, with unresolved D. Trimming shortened V by 6 bases and J by 1 base, and 18 bases separated the two germline ends. The CDR3 loop spans 15 amino acids. Germline V CDR1 and CDR2: DFQATT, SNEGSKA (reference sequence). The CDR3 bases are TGCAGTGCGAGTAGTCCCGGGCGGAATAACTATGGCTACACCTTC. Translating it yields CSASSPGRNNYGYTF.

This clonotype was found many times. The chain has TRBV19 and TRBJ1-2; TRBD1 matches 8 bases. CDR1 is LNHDA and CDR2 is SQIVND in the germline V gene (reference sequence). The CDR3 contains 15 residues. V dropped 4 bases and J dropped 5; count of bases not matched to a gene: 9. CDR3 coding DNA: TGTGCCAGTAGTACCACGACAGGGGTGGAGTATGGCTACACCTTC. Amino acid sequence: CASSTTTGVEYGYTF.

This clonotype was detected ten times or more. This rearrangement joins TRBV6-1 to TRBJ2-2, with 7 bases lining up with TRBD1. V lost 6 bases, J lost 5 bases, and 6 bases stayed unmatched. The CDR3 spans 14 residues. Germline loops: CDR1 MNHNS, CDR2 SASEGT. In DNA form, the CDR3 reads TGTGCCAGCAGAGACAGGGTGGGAACCGGGGAGCTGTTTTTT. Protein sequence: CASRDRVGTGELFF.

Remarks on this clonotype: Its ends do not fully match the called genes, so a read error is possible. The genes are TRBV24-1 and TRBJ1-2, with 7 positions matching TRBD1. This CDR3 has 18 residues. Germline CDR1 KGHDR, CDR2 SFDVKD. This chain's CDR3 is CASSSPSKDRRGHYGYTF. CDR3 coding DNA: TGTGCCAGCAGTTCTCCCTCCAAGGACAGGCGGGGACACTATGGCTACACCTTC.

As concerns this clonotype: The germline gene is not matched at one end of the junction; a read error may be the cause. This chain joins TRBV24-1 and TRBJ1-5; 9 bases fit TRBD1. In germline, CDR1 is KGHDR, CDR2 SFDVKD. There are 15 residues in the CDR3. This CDR3 reads CASSENRGRVQPQHF. The CDR3 DNA sequence: TGTGCCAGCAGTGAGAACAGGGGGCGAGTTCAGCCCCAGCATTTT.

This clonotype has a count of ten or more. The chain carries TRBV12-3 or TRBV12-4 and TRBJ1-5; D unresolved. V shed 2 bases and J shed 0 bases, with 17 bases lying between them. The CDR3 is 18 residues long. The CDR3 DNA reads as TGTGCCAGCAGTTTAACCCCTAGCACAGCTTATAGCAATCAGCCCCAGCATTTT. Its translation: CASSLTPSTAYSNQPQHF.

This sequence joins TRBV18 and TRBJ1-5; TRBD1 matches at 12 bases. The CDR3 has 17 amino acids. Germline assignment: CDR1 KGHSH and CDR2 LQKENI. The V gene end was trimmed by 6 bases and the J gene end by 4 bases; junction bases not matched to a gene: 10. CDR3: CASSTGTGGAGNQPQHF. The CDR3, as DNA: TGTGCCAGCTCCACCGGGACAGGGGGCGCGGGGAATCAGCCCCAGCATTTT.

This clonotype has ten or more counts. The genes are TRBV29-1 and TRBJ1-3; D unresolved. The CDR3 contains 12 residues. Trimming left V 7 bases short and J 4 bases short, with 11 bases between. Germline values: CDR1 SQVTM, CDR2 ANQGSEA. CDR3 bases: TGCAGCGGAGTACAAGGCGGAAACACCATATATTTT. This sequence encodes CSGVQGGNTIYF.

The CDR3 DNA reads as TGTGCCACCAGGTCGGGGGGAGTGGGAGAGACCCAGTACTTC. Amino acid sequence: CATRSGGVGETQYF. This chain links TRBV15 with TRBJ2-5; 7 nucleotides align to TRBD2. Germline V lookup: CDR1 LNHNV, CDR2 YYDKDF (reference sequence). The CDR3 is 14 residues long. Unmatched junction bases numbered 8, after V lost 6 bases and J lost 4 bases.

This clonotype was counted ten times or more. The V gene is TRBV6-1, the J gene TRBJ2-7, with D hard to call. The germline V gene encodes CDR1 MNHNS and CDR2 SASEGT. Trimming stripped 7 bases from V and 7 bases from J, with 14 bases between. The CDR3 is made up of 12 amino acids. The CDR3 DNA is TGTGCCAGCAAGGTAGCTGGCACTGAGCAGTACTTC. This translates into CASKVAGTEQYF.

In its sample, this clonotype was seen many times. The gene calls are TRBV11-3 and TRBJ1-1, with D possibly TRBD1 on 5 matching bases. CDR1 is SGHNT, CDR2 YENEEA, per germline. The CDR3 consists of 14 residues. Trimming shortened V by 1 base and J by 8 bases, and 14 bases separated the two germline ends. The CDR3 loop reads CASSLGGSRAEAFF. Written as DNA, the CDR3 is TGTGCCAGCAGCTTAGGGGGGAGTAGAGCCGAAGCTTTCTTT.

This clonotype came up many times. The chain employs TRBV6-2 or TRBV6-3 and TRBJ2-7; 8 bases match TRBD1. The V segment lost 4 bases and the J segment 5 bases; nucleotides outside the gene matches: 4. Germline assignment: CDR1 MNHEY and CDR2 SVGEGT. This CDR3 is built from 13 residues. Written as DNA, the CDR3 is TGTGCCAGCAGTTGGACAGGGCTCAACGAGCAGTACTTC. Translation: CASSWTGLNEQYF.

This clonotype was observed many times. This chain connects TRBV28 to TRBJ1-2; D is perhaps TRBD1 (5 bases). Trimming stripped 6 bases from V and 4 bases from J, with 9 bases between. The CDR3 loop spans 12 amino acids. The germline V gene encodes CDR1 MDHEN and CDR2 SYDVKM. In nucleotides, the CDR3 is TGTGCCAGCAGGACAGTACCCTATGGCTACACCTTC. Protein sequence: CASRTVPYGYTF.

This clonotype was detected a few times. Given a much more abundant clone one base away, this may be a read error. This sequence joins TRBV7-9 and TRBJ1-5; 8 positions match TRBD1. The junction had 10 bases not matched to a gene; V was cut back by 1 base and J by 11 bases. Germline V lookup: CDR1 SEHNR, CDR2 FQNEAQ (reference sequence). The CDR3 extends over 15 amino acids. CDR3 coding DNA: TGTGCCAGCAGCTTAGGGGGACAGGCCACCCCAACCCAGCATTTT. Protein product: CASSLGGQATPTQHF.